The 18 T cell receptor beta chains given below trace back to one sample, sequenced in a study of T cells in Graves' hyperthyroidism and ophthalmopathy. What was amplified from RNA transcripts were TCR beta CDR3 regions. With the HTBI primer set, the TCR CDR3 went through a first round of RT-PCR. Via MiXCR, TCRdb re-called the multiplex PCR reads, giving one row per CDR3 protein. The sample yields approximately 690,000 distinct CDR3 sequences, about 14% seen once. Sequenced material: blood. All receptors come from a woman in her fifties or sixties with Graves' ophthalmopathy.

This clonotype was counted many times. This chain links TRBV28 with TRBJ2-7; 8 bases agree with TRBD1. Germline V gene data show CDR1 as MDHEN and CDR2 as SYDVKM. CDR3 length equals 11 residues. Germline trimming cut 10 bases from V and 7 bases from J; bases unmatched to any gene: 6. The CDR3 bases are TGTGCCACCTTACAGGGGGTTGAGCAGTACTTC. It is translated as CATLQGVEQYF. Full variable domain (remainder filled in from reference TRBV28 and TRBJ2-7): DVKVTQSSRYLVKRTGEKVFLECVQDMDHENMFWYRQDPGLGLRLIYFSYDVKMKEKGDIPEGYSVSREKKERFSLILESASTNQTSMYLCATLQGVEQYFGPGTRLTVT.

This clonotype was observed at least ten times. The chain couples TRBV11-1 to TRBJ2-1; tentatively, D is TRBD1 (6 bases). Germline CDR1 reads SGHAT; CDR2 reads FQDESV (reference sequence). V was shortened by 0 bases and J by 6 bases, with 15 bases between the two germline ends. The CDR3 length is 16 residues. CDR3 bases: TGTGCCAGCAGCTTAGCGCCTTTTTTGGGGGCCAATGAGCAGTTCTTC. It codes for CASSLAPFLGANEQFF. The full variable domain, in which reference TRBV11-1 and TRBJ2-1 provide the parts outside the CDR3, is EAEVAQSPRYKITEKSQAVAFWCDPISGHATLYWYRQILGQGPELLVQFQDESVVDDSQLPKDRFSAERLKGVDSTLKIQPAELGDSAMYLCASSLAPFLGANEQFFGPGTRLTVL.

This clonotype has ten or more counts. The chain recombines TRBV7-6 with TRBJ2-5, with TRBD1 as a possible D gene (5 bases). This CDR3 is 15 amino acids long. Germline V gives CDR1 SGHVS, CDR2 FNYEAQ. The V end lost 5 bases, the J end lost 1 base, and 14 bases lay between the germline ends. The CDR3 nucleotides are TGTGCCAGCAGCCCCGGCAGGGCAGGCCAAGAGACCCAGTACTTC. Translation: CASSPGRAGQETQYF.

Ten or more counts support this clonotype. This sequence joins TRBV2 and TRBJ2-2; 7 nucleotides line up with TRBD2. This CDR3 has 15 amino acids. Germline assignment: CDR1 SNHLY and CDR2 FYNNEI. Trimming at V came to 6 bases and at J to 6 bases, leaving 10 bases not matched to a gene. The CDR3 here is CASSGGGPGSGELFF. As DNA, the CDR3 is TGTGCCAGCAGCGGGGGAGGGCCAGGATCCGGGGAGCTGTTTTTT.

The table lists this clonotype with a few counts. The genes are TRBV15 and TRBJ2-1; 8 positions match TRBD1. The CDR3 has 17 residues. Germline assignment: CDR1 LNHNV and CDR2 YYDKDF (reference sequence). V lost 1 base, J lost 9 bases, and 14 bases stayed unmatched. The CDR3 coding sequence is TGTGCCACCAGCAGAGGCACCGGGACAGGACGCCCCAGTGAGCAGTTCTTC. This codes for CATSRGTGTGRPSEQFF.

The chain recombines TRBV6-1 with TRBJ2-7; 15 bases map to TRBD2. The germline V gene encodes CDR1 MNHNS and CDR2 SASEGT. J gave up 1 base and V 10 bases, and 5 bases lay outside the gene matches. This CDR3 is 15 amino acids long. The CDR3 DNA sequence: TGTGCCATTGGGACTAGCGGGAGGCGGTCCTACGAGCAGTACTTC. This sequence encodes CAIGTSGRRSYEQYF.

This clonotype occurred many times. J is TRBJ2-1 and V is TRBV6-1, with TRBD1 matching over 11 bases. This CDR3 spans 14 amino acids. V trimming: 6 bases; J trimming: 7 bases; junction bases outside the gene matches: 5. The germline V gene encodes CDR1 MNHNS and CDR2 SASEGT. The chain's CDR3 is CASRGQGARNEQFF. The DNA for the CDR3 is TGTGCCAGCAGAGGACAGGGGGCGCGAAATGAGCAGTTCTTC.

V and J are TRBV9 and TRBJ1-5; 8 positions agree with TRBD1. The ends lost 6 bases at V and 2 bases at J; junction bases unmatched: 10. Per germline, CDR1 SGDLS and CDR2 YYNGEE. This CDR3 is 16 amino acids long. CDR3 DNA: TGTGCCAGCATGGAACAGGGGGAACATGGCAATCAGCCCCAGCATTTT. Translating gives CASMEQGEHGNQPQHF. Looking up the rest from reference TRBV9 and TRBJ1-5 gives the full variable domain: DSGVTQTPKHLITATGQRVTLRCSPRSGDLSVYWYQQSLDQGLQFLIQYYNGEERAKGNILERFSAQQFPDLHSELNLSSLELGDSALYFCASMEQGEHGNQPQHFGDGTRLSIL.

This clonotype was counted ten times or more. The J gene is TRBJ2-1, the V gene TRBV7-9, with D uncertain. CDR3 size: 12 residues. Trimming shortened V by 5 bases and J by 9 bases, and 11 bases separated the two germline ends. Germline-derived CDR1 and CDR2 are SEHNR and FQNEAQ (reference sequence). The CDR3 loop is CASSVSVGEQFF. The CDR3 DNA reads as TGTGCCAGCAGCGTGAGTGTGGGTGAGCAGTTCTTC.

V usage is TRBV6-2 or TRBV6-3 and J usage is TRBJ1-3; tentatively, D is TRBD1 (5 bases). Trimming took off 2 bases at V and 2 bases at J, with 7 bases between the two ends. CDR1 and CDR2 from the germline V gene are MNHEY and SVGEGT. The length of the CDR3 is 14 residues. The CDR3 DNA sequence: TGTGCCAGCAGTTACGGGGCTCCTGGAAACACCATATATTTT. It specifies CASSYGAPGNTIYF.

V gene TRBV4-1 combines with J gene TRBJ2-3, with TRBD1 identical over 7 bases. Trimming at V came to 8 bases and at J to 0 bases, leaving 8 bases not matched to a gene. The CDR3 consists of 15 residues. Looked up from germline, CDR1 is MGHRA and CDR2 is YSYEKL. DNA of the CDR3: TGCGCCAGCCGCTCTTGGGGACAGAGCACAGATACGCAGTATTTT. Its protein product is CASRSWGQSTDTQYF.

This clonotype showed up just a few times. This chain uses TRBV19 with TRBJ2-1, with unresolved D. The ends were cut back, 3 bases at V and 4 bases at J, with 13 bases in the middle. Germline V lookup: CDR1 LNHDA, CDR2 SQIVND (reference sequence). The CDR3 consists of 15 residues. This chain's CDR3 is CASSIGGGSYNEQFF. For the CDR3, the DNA is TGTGCCAGTAGTATCGGTGGTGGAAGTTACAATGAGCAGTTCTTC.

The V call is TRBV19, the J call TRBJ2-1; no definite D call. Deletions cut 8 bases from V and 5 bases from J, with 16 bases between. The CDR3 length is 14 residues. Germline V gene data show CDR1 as LNHDA and CDR2 as SQIVND (reference sequence). The DNA for the CDR3 is TGTGCCAGTCGCTCACTTTCCCAAAACAATGAGCAGTTCTTC. Protein sequence: CASRSLSQNNEQFF.

The gene calls are TRBV7-8 and TRBJ2-1, with D maybe TRBD1 (5 bases). V shed 5 bases and J shed 1 base, with 24 bases lying between them. The CDR3 spans 19 residues. CDR1 is SGHVS and CDR2 is FQNEAQ in the germline V gene. The CDR3, as DNA: TGTGCCAGCAGCCTAACCCAAATTCGTGGCAGGGTGTCCTACAATGAGCAGTTCTTC. Translating gives CASSLTQIRGRVSYNEQFF.

The chain employs TRBV5-1 and TRBJ1-1, with D maybe TRBD1 (5 bases). This CDR3 spans 12 amino acids. Germline CDR1 and CDR2: SGHRS and YFSETQ. V dropped 4 bases and J dropped 7 bases, with 11 bases sitting between them. The CDR3 sequence is CASSIQGDEAFF. Written as DNA, the CDR3 is TGCGCCAGCAGCATCCAGGGAGATGAAGCTTTCTTT.

This clonotype was counted at least ten times. The chain is built from TRBV7-2 and TRBJ2-7; 8 bases fit TRBD1. Per germline, CDR1 SGHTA and CDR2 FQGNSA. The ends lost 4 bases at V and 2 bases at J; junction bases unmatched: 4. This CDR3 contains 14 residues. The chain's CDR3 is CASSSTGGPYEQYF. In nucleotides, the CDR3 is TGTGCCAGCAGCTCCACAGGGGGTCCCTACGAGCAGTACTTC.

This clonotype was seen at least ten times. The chain has TRBV7-3 and TRBJ2-1; 7 nucleotides line up with TRBD1. Germline V gene data show CDR1 as SGHTA and CDR2 as FQGTGA. CDR3 length: 16 residues. The J segment lost 6 bases and the V segment lost 1 base, leaving 9 bases of the junction unmatched. The CDR3 loop reads CASSLISGQEFNEQFF. The CDR3 bases are TGTGCCAGCAGCTTAATATCTGGACAGGAATTCAATGAGCAGTTCTTC.

This clonotype was counted only a few times. Relative to the germline gene, one junction end is altered; a read error may explain this. This chain links TRBV7-2 with TRBJ2-5, with TRBD2 matching over 13 bases. The CDR3 runs to 17 residues. Germline assignment: CDR1 SGHTA and CDR2 FQGNSA. The CDR3 loop reads CASSQGFRLAGGETQYF. CDR3 coding DNA: TGCGCCAGCAGCCAAGGTTTTCGACTAGCGGGAGGTGAGACCCAGTACTTC.